What follows are 29 T cell receptor beta chains derived from one specimen sequenced in a study of blood T cell repertoires in COVID-19. Repertoires were generated with immunoSEQ multiplex PCR, while TCRdb's copy carries only in-frame clones and drops some. The sample contains about 42,000 clones, more than 75% of which appear only once. Source material: peripheral blood. Every receptor here comes from a man older than 75 with acute or convalescent COVID-19.

The chain is built from TRBV28 and TRBJ1-1; no clear D. Per germline, CDR1 MDHEN and CDR2 SYDVKM. V was pared by 2 bases and J by 4 bases, with 5 bases between. The CDR3 totals 12 residues. The CDR3 loop reads CASSLVLTEAFF. CDR3 nucleotides: TGTGCCAGCAGTTTAGTTCTCACTGAAGCTTTCTTT.

V usage is TRBV3-1 (or the pseudogene TRBV3-2) and J usage is TRBJ2-7; no firm D call. The V end lost 4 bases, the J end lost 1 base, and 8 bases lay between the germline ends. Germline V gene data show CDR1 as LGHDT and CDR2 as YNNKEL (reference sequence). The CDR3 extends over 13 amino acids. The CDR3 DNA reads as TGTGCCAGCAGCCCCCTAAAATCCTACGAGCAGTACTTC. It translates to CASSPLKSYEQYF.

The chain recombines TRBV2 with TRBJ1-2, with TRBD1 identical over 9 bases. V lost 6 bases to trimming and J lost 8 bases; unmatched junction nucleotides: 4. The CDR3 runs 12 residues. CDR1 SNHLY and CDR2 FYNNEI come from the germline V gene. The CDR3 here is CASSGTGRGYTF. The CDR3 DNA follows: TGTGCCAGCAGCGGGACAGGGAGAGGCTACACCTTC.

This clone showed up just a few times. This rearrangement joins TRBV18 to TRBJ2-3; 11 positions match TRBD1. Trimming removed 5 bases from V and 5 bases from J; junction bases left unmatched: 6. The CDR3 covers 15 residues. Germline V CDR1 and CDR2: KGHSH, LQKENI. The CDR3 nucleotides read TGTGCCAGCTCAGTTGGGACAGGGGGAGGAGATACGCAGTATTTT. Encoded protein: CASSVGTGGGDTQYF. The whole variable domain, filled in from reference TRBV18 and TRBJ2-3, reads NAGVMQNPRHLVRRRGQEARLRCSPMKGHSHVYWYRQLPEEGLKFMVYLQKENIIDESGMPKERFSAEFPKEGPSILRIQQVVRGDSAAYFCASSVGTGGGDTQYFGPGTRLTVL.

This clone showed up just a few times. The sample carries other DNA sequences with the same CDR3. The rearrangement links TRBV15 to TRBJ2-1, with TRBD2 as a possible D gene (5 bases). The CDR3 sequence is 13 residues long. The germline gives CDR1 LNHNV, CDR2 YYDKDF (reference sequence). V was clipped by 0 bases and J by 7 bases, with 7 bases between them. CDR3: CATSRDRGNEQFF. The CDR3 region has the DNA TGTGCCACCAGCAGAGATCGAGGGAATGAGCAGTTCTTC.

V usage is TRBV28 and J usage is TRBJ1-5; 9 bases are shared with TRBD1. Trimming took 6 bases from V and 5 from J; bases not matched to a gene: 8. CDR3 length: 15 residues. Germline values: CDR1 MDHEN, CDR2 SYDVKM. Here the CDR3 DNA reads TGTGCCAGCAGGGACAGGGGTTCACAACATCAGCCCCAGCATTTT. It specifies CASRDRGSQHQPQHF. Looking up the rest from reference TRBV28 and TRBJ1-5 gives the full variable domain: DVKVTQSSRYLVKRTGEKVFLECVQDMDHENMFWYRQDPGLGLRLIYFSYDVKMKEKGDIPEGYSVSREKKERFSLILESASTNQTSMYLCASRDRGSQHQPQHFGDGTRLSIL.

The gene calls are TRBV21-1 and TRBJ2-5; the table's D call of TRBD2 was not tested on the DNA. TRBV21-1 is a documented pseudogene. There are 19 residues in the CDR3. Here the CDR3 DNA reads TGTGCCAGCAGCAAAGCCCAAGGCACTCCGGGAACTCCTCAAGAGACCCAGTACTTC. As protein: CASSKAQGTPGTPQETQYF.

The chain joins TRBV3-1 (or the pseudogene TRBV3-2) to TRBJ2-7; perhaps TRBD2 as D (5 bases). The CDR3 spans 13 residues. Trimming shortened V by 2 bases and J by 4 bases, and 9 bases separated the two germline ends. Per germline, CDR1 LGHDT and CDR2 YNNKEL (reference sequence). The DNA of the CDR3 is TGTGCCAGCAGCCAACGGGGAACATACGAGCAGTACTTC. Amino acids: CASSQRGTYEQYF.

This clone was found once. This chain joins TRBV11-2 and TRBJ1-1, with D possibly matching TRBD1 (6 bases). V was pared by 5 bases and J by 4 bases, with 14 bases between. The CDR3 runs to 14 residues. From germline, CDR1 is SGHAT and CDR2 FQNNGV. CDR3 sequence reads: CASSEGLRGTEAFF. CDR3 in DNA: TGTGCCAGCAGCGAGGGCCTCAGGGGCACTGAAGCTTTCTTT.

V is TRBV5-1 and J is TRBJ2-1, with D perhaps matching TRBD1 (6 bases). From germline, CDR1 is SGHRS and CDR2 YFSETQ. CDR3 length equals 14 residues. V was shortened by 4 bases and J by 8 bases, with 16 bases between the two germline ends. The CDR3 sequence is CASSDPRAGDEQFF. In DNA form, the CDR3 reads TGCGCCAGCAGCGATCCCAGGGCAGGGGATGAGCAGTTCTTC.

The chain joins TRBV9 to TRBJ1-1, with 10 bases identical to TRBD1. The CDR3 consists of 15 residues. Trimming at V came to 3 bases and at J to 4 bases, leaving 6 bases not matched to a gene. Germline CDR1 reads SGDLS; CDR2 reads YYNGEE. This CDR3 reads CASSALGTGATEAFF. Here the CDR3 DNA reads TGTGCCAGCAGCGCTCTAGGGACAGGGGCCACTGAAGCTTTCTTT.

V gene TRBV9 combines with J gene TRBJ2-3, with TRBD1 matching over 9 bases. CDR1 SGDLS and CDR2 YYNGEE come from the germline V gene. This CDR3 has 15 amino acids. V was clipped by 0 bases and J by 2 bases; unmatched bases: 1. This chain's CDR3 is CASSVGDRDTDTQYF. DNA for the CDR3: TGTGCCAGCAGCGTAGGGGACAGGGACACAGATACGCAGTATTTT.

V and J are TRBV11-2 and TRBJ2-1; 9 nucleotides agree with TRBD1. Germline CDR1 and CDR2: SGHAT and FQNNGV. This CDR3 comprises 14 residues. Trimming removed 4 bases from V and 6 bases from J; junction bases left unmatched: 4. DNA for the CDR3: TGTGCCAGCAGCTCCGGGACAGGGTTCAATGAGCAGTTCTTC. This encodes CASSSGTGFNEQFF.

The V call is TRBV10-3, the J call TRBJ2-1; 8 positions match TRBD2. The CDR3 spans 15 residues. Germline assignment: CDR1 ENHRY and CDR2 SYGVKD. J gave up 7 bases and V 3 bases, and 8 bases lay outside the gene matches. The CDR3 coding sequence is TGTGCCATCAGTGATATCGCGGGAGGAGGAAATGAGCAGTTCTTC. Residues: CAISDIAGGGNEQFF.

V gene TRBV7-9 combines with J gene TRBJ1-4; tentative D call: TRBD1 (6 bases). Germline V CDR1 and CDR2: SEHNR, FQNEAQ (reference sequence). Trimming removed 6 bases at V and 8 bases at J, with 19 bases between. CDR3 length equals 15 residues. The CDR3 DNA is TGTGCCAGCAGGTCCACAGGGCAGGCCGGGGAAAAACTGTTTTTT. This sequence encodes CASRSTGQAGEKLFF.

The table lists this clone with a few counts. The J gene is TRBJ1-1, the V gene TRBV27, with D maybe TRBD1 (5 bases). This CDR3 is built from 14 residues. Trimming removed 6 bases at V and 1 base at J, with 12 bases between. Per the germline V gene, CDR1 is MNHEY and CDR2 is SMNVEV (reference sequence). The CDR3 reads CASSPYTGNTEAFF. The CDR3, as DNA: TGTGCCAGCAGCCCTTACACAGGGAACACTGAAGCTTTCTTT.

The V gene is TRBV19, the J gene TRBJ1-5; D unresolved. V lost 1 base and J 7 bases, leaving 5 bases between the germline ends. The germline CDR1 and CDR2 sequences are LNHDA and SQIVND (reference sequence). The CDR3 has 12 amino acids. The CDR3 here is CASSIVRQPQHF. The CDR3 nucleotides read TGTGCCAGTAGTATAGTACGGCAGCCCCAGCATTTT.

The rearrangement joins TRBV13 to TRBJ2-1, with D unclear. The CDR3 length is 15 residues. Per germline, CDR1 PRHDT and CDR2 FYEKMQ (reference sequence). V gave up 4 bases and J gave up 0 bases, with 10 bases separating them. In nucleotides, the CDR3 is TGTGCCAGCAGCTCGCGAGAGAGCTCCTACAATGAGCAGTTCTTC. This sequence encodes CASSSRESSYNEQFF.

The CDR3 region is CASSQYPGEGTYEQYF. In DNA form, the CDR3 reads TGCGCCAGCAGCCAATACCCGGGAGAGGGTACCTACGAGCAGTACTTC. J is TRBJ2-7 and V is TRBV4-1, with a weak D call TRBD2 (6 bases). The V gene's germline CDR1 is MGHRA and CDR2 YSYEKL. Trimming cost V 2 bases and J 2 bases, with 16 bases left between them. The CDR3 extends over 16 amino acids.

This rearrangement joins TRBV7-3 to TRBJ2-5; 9 nucleotides align to TRBD2. The CDR3 length is 18 residues. Trimming removed 2 bases from V and 2 bases from J; junction bases left unmatched: 12. Germline assignment: CDR1 SGHTA and CDR2 FQGTGA. The CDR3 DNA is TGTGCCAGCAGCTTAGGAAGACGAAGCGGGGGGTCACAAGAGACCCAGTACTTC. Its translation is CASSLGRRSGGSQETQYF.

The chain joins TRBV10-2 to TRBJ2-2; tentatively, D is TRBD2 (6 bases). The CDR3 runs 16 residues. Germline V gene lookup returns CDR1 WSHSY and CDR2 SAAADI. Trimming left V 0 bases short and J 4 bases short, with 12 bases between. The CDR3 nucleotides are TGCGCCAGCAGTGAGTCCACAGGAGGGTCCACCGGGGAGCTGTTTTTT. Its translation: CASSESTGGSTGELFF.

The chain uses TRBV5-1 and TRBJ2-7; TRBD1 matches 7 bases. Per the germline V gene, CDR1 is SGHRS and CDR2 is YFSETQ. J lost 3 bases, V lost 0 bases, and 6 bases had no gene match. The CDR3 runs to 15 residues. CDR3 in DNA: TGCGCCAGCAGCTTGGACAGGGGCTTGAACTACGAGCAGTACTTC. Translating gives CASSLDRGLNYEQYF.

V is TRBV10-3 and J is TRBJ1-1; perhaps TRBD1 as D (5 bases). This CDR3 contains 13 residues. The germline V gene encodes CDR1 ENHRY and CDR2 SYGVKD. Trimming stripped 11 bases from V and 3 bases from J, with 16 bases between. CDR3 protein: CAVGGSGDTEAFF. CDR3 bases: TGTGCCGTTGGGGGGTCTGGAGACACTGAAGCTTTCTTT.

The rearrangement links TRBV30 to TRBJ2-3; D gene unclear. CDR1 and CDR2 from the germline V gene are GTSNPN and SVGIG (reference sequence). Between the trimmed V and J ends, which lost 4 bases and 0 bases, there was a span of 5 bases. CDR3 length: 12 residues. CDR3 sequence reads: CAWTHSTDTQYF. The CDR3 coding sequence is TGTGCCTGGACCCATAGCACAGATACGCAGTATTTT. Drawing the rest from reference TRBV30 and TRBJ2-3, the complete variable domain is SQTIHQWPATLVQPVGSPLSLECTVEGTSNPNLYWYRQAAGRGLQLLFYSVGIGQISSEVPQNLSASRPQDRQFILSSKKLLLSDSGFYLCAWTHSTDTQYFGPGTRLTVL.

This clone was found a few times. CDR3: CASSLGGGWNTEAFF. The CDR3 nucleotides read TGTGCCAGCAGCTTAGGTGGAGGTTGGAACACTGAAGCTTTCTTT. This rearrangement joins TRBV7-8 to TRBJ1-1, with unresolved D. V was clipped by 1 base and J by 1 base, with 10 bases between them. Germline V lookup: CDR1 SGHVS, CDR2 FQNEAQ. The CDR3 spans 15 residues.

The rearrangement joins TRBV5-1 to TRBJ1-1; 10 positions agree with TRBD1. Germline loops: CDR1 SGHRS, CDR2 YFSETQ. Trimming removed 2 bases from V and 0 bases from J; junction bases left unmatched: 4. The CDR3 consists of 16 residues. This CDR3 reads CASSLRGQGVNTEAFF. In DNA form, the CDR3 reads TGCGCCAGCAGCTTAAGAGGACAGGGGGTGAACACTGAAGCTTTCTTT.

The chain couples TRBV14 to TRBJ2-5; TRBD2 matches at 10 bases. There are 15 residues in the CDR3. V dropped 2 bases and J dropped 4; count of bases not matched to a gene: 4. The germline CDR1 and CDR2 sequences are SGHDN and FVKESK. CDR3 sequence (DNA): TGTGCCAGCAGCCAAATAGCGGGGGGTTCAGAGACCCAGTACTTC. It specifies CASSQIAGGSETQYF.

The chain links TRBV9 to TRBJ2-7, with TRBD2 identical over 7 bases. CDR1 and CDR2 (germline): SGDLS, YYNGEE. Trimming removed 0 bases from V and 3 bases from J; junction bases left unmatched: 9. This CDR3 region has 16 residues. The CDR3 reads CASSVEGSGVLYEQYF. The CDR3 DNA sequence: TGTGCCAGCAGCGTAGAAGGAAGCGGGGTACTCTACGAGCAGTACTTC.

The chain links TRBV5-4 to TRBJ1-2; 10 bases are a match to TRBD1. V trimming: 0 bases; J trimming: 7 bases; junction bases outside the gene matches: 6. The CDR3 extends over 15 amino acids. Germline V lookup: CDR1 SGHNT, CDR2 YYREEE (reference sequence). CDR3 in amino acids: CASSLAGTGVSGYTF. CDR3 in DNA: TGTGCCAGCAGCTTGGCCGGGACAGGGGTTAGTGGCTACACCTTC.